The next 20 T cell receptor beta chains were all read from a single sample in a study of T-cell memory formation after mild COVID-19. MiXCR was run by TCRdb on the 5' RACE reads, yielding one entry per CDR3 protein. The sample includes tens of thousands of distinct CDR3 sequences, over 15% seen only once; the top ten take 30% to 35%. The sample comprised PBMCs or a T cell subset sorted from them (not recorded which). These receptors were obtained from an adult woman who had mild COVID-19 (a few samples of this study predate the infection). Cell type and time point are not known.

This clonotype was picked up a small number of times. V and J are TRBV7-9 and TRBJ2-7; D is unclear. Germline V CDR1 and CDR2: SEHNR, FQNEAQ (reference sequence). Trimming took off 5 bases at V and 3 bases at J, with 8 bases between the two ends. The CDR3 consists of 12 residues. This CDR3 reads CASSPPSYEQYF. In nucleotides, the CDR3 is TGTGCCAGCAGCCCCCCGAGCTACGAGCAGTACTTC.

The chain combines TRBV28 with TRBJ2-1; D unclear. Deletions cut 1 base from V and 6 bases from J, with 4 bases between. From germline, CDR1 is MDHEN and CDR2 SYDVKM. This CDR3 is built from 12 residues. CDR3 in DNA: TGTGCCAGCAGTTTATTTTTCAATGAGCAGTTCTTC. Its protein product is CASSLFFNEQFF.

This clonotype was seen many times. The CDR3 loop reads CASSDSGQFF. The CDR3 DNA sequence: TGTGCCAGCAGTGACAGTGGGCAGTTCTTC. The chain carries TRBV2 and TRBJ2-1; D gene ambiguous. Between the trimmed V and J ends, which lost 3 bases and 12 bases, there was a span of 6 bases. The CDR3 contains 10 residues. Per germline, CDR1 SNHLY and CDR2 FYNNEI.

The chain combines TRBV15 with TRBJ2-3; 8 bases are shared with TRBD2. Germline CDR1 is LNHNV and CDR2 is YYDKDF (reference sequence). This CDR3 is 18 amino acids long. With V trimmed by 0 bases and J by 3 bases, 11 bases remained unmatched. The CDR3 loop reads CATSRDLKLSGSTDTQYF. The CDR3 DNA sequence: TGTGCCACCAGCAGAGATTTAAAGTTGAGCGGGAGTACAGATACGCAGTATTTT.

The chain is built from TRBV9 and TRBJ2-1; 9 bases agree with TRBD2. V lost 0 bases, J lost 8 bases, and 9 bases stayed unmatched. Germline loops: CDR1 SGDLS, CDR2 YYNGEE. CDR3 length equals 16 residues. The CDR3: CASSVDASGIWYEQFF. The CDR3 nucleotides are TGTGCCAGCAGCGTAGATGCTAGCGGGATCTGGTATGAGCAGTTCTTC.

In its sample, this clonotype was seen a few times. The chain is built from TRBV5-1 and TRBJ2-7; D gene ambiguous. Germline V gene lookup returns CDR1 SGHRS and CDR2 YFSETQ. The CDR3 has 16 amino acids. Trimming left V 0 bases short and J 1 base short, with 14 bases between. In DNA, the CDR3 is TGCGCCAGCAGCTTGGCCGGAGACACGGTATCCTACGAGCAGTACTTC. Its translation: CASSLAGDTVSYEQYF.

The chain couples TRBV27 to TRBJ1-1, with D uncertain. V was trimmed by 5 bases and J by 7 bases, leaving 14 bases between them. The CDR3 runs to 13 residues. The V gene's germline CDR1 is MNHEY and CDR2 SMNVEV (reference sequence). CDR3 nucleotides: TGTGCCAGCAGTACTCAAGGACTGGTTGAAGCTTTCTTT. Protein sequence: CASSTQGLVEAFF.

The chain has TRBV12-3 or TRBV12-4 and TRBJ2-1, with D perhaps given as TRBD1 or TRBD2 (6 bases each). V lost 7 bases and J 5 bases, leaving 15 bases between the germline ends. The CDR3 consists of 14 residues. CDR3 in amino acids: CASKGGGQHNEQFF. DNA for the CDR3: TGTGCCAGCAAAGGAGGGGGGCAACACAATGAGCAGTTCTTC.

The sample holds a few counts of this clonotype. The chain uses TRBV27 and TRBJ2-5, with 8 bases aligning to TRBD1. CDR3 length equals 14 residues. The V and J ends lost 4 bases and 2 bases, in that order; junction bases with no gene match: 3. The germline V gene encodes CDR1 MNHEY and CDR2 SMNVEV (reference sequence). The CDR3 DNA is TGTGCCAGCAGTTCATGGACAGGGCAAGAGACCCAGTACTTC. Translating gives CASSSWTGQETQYF.

This chain uses TRBV18 with TRBJ2-7; D remains ambiguous. Germline V gives CDR1 KGHSH, CDR2 LQKENI. V was clipped by 3 bases and J by 0 bases, with 6 bases between them. The CDR3 contains 13 residues. CDR3 residues: CASSPSFSYEQYF. The CDR3 DNA sequence: TGTGCCAGCTCACCCTCATTCTCCTACGAGCAGTACTTC.

Many counts were recorded for this clonotype. The chain combines TRBV7-6 with TRBJ2-1, with 10 bases lining up with TRBD2. The CDR3 extends over 15 amino acids. J lost 8 bases, V lost 2 bases, and 6 bases had no gene match. Germline V gives CDR1 SGHVS, CDR2 FNYEAQ. The CDR3 sequence is CASSLSGRASHEQFF. CDR3 coding DNA: TGTGCCAGCAGCTTAAGCGGGAGGGCCTCCCATGAGCAGTTCTTC. The entire variable domain, with the rest obtained from reference TRBV7-6 and TRBJ2-1, is as follows: GAGVSQSPRYKVTKRGQDVALRCDPISGHVSLYWYRQALGQGPEFLTYFNYEAQQDKSGLPNDRFSAERPEGSISTLTIQRTEQRDSAMYRCASSLSGRASHEQFFGPGTRLTVL.

V gene TRBV4-2 combines with J gene TRBJ2-1; the D gene is possibly TRBD1 (5 bases). The CDR3 loop spans 15 amino acids. CDR1 LGHNA and CDR2 YNFKEQ come from the germline V gene. The V gene lost 0 bases and the J gene lost 8 bases, with 14 bases spanning the gap. As DNA, the CDR3 is TGTGCCAGCAGCCAAGAATCCGGGCAGGGTCATGAGCAGTTCTTC. Its translation is CASSQESGQGHEQFF.

The chain has TRBV5-1 and TRBJ1-1; 11 bases line up with TRBD1. V lost 4 bases to trimming and J lost 2 bases; unmatched junction nucleotides: 10. This CDR3 is built from 17 residues. In germline, CDR1 is SGHRS, CDR2 YFSETQ. In DNA, the CDR3 is TGCGCCAGCAGCGCGGGGACAGGGGGTTACTTTAACACTGAAGCTTTCTTT. Its protein product is CASSAGTGGYFNTEAFF.

This clonotype was counted between two and nine times. J is TRBJ1-2 and V is TRBV7-9; TRBD1 matches 8 bases. The CDR3 covers 15 residues. Germline V gene lookup returns CDR1 SEHNR and CDR2 FQNEAQ (reference sequence). Unmatched junction bases numbered 0, after V lost 0 bases and J lost 0 bases. The CDR3 loop reads CASSLAGQANYGYTF. As DNA, the CDR3 is TGTGCCAGCAGCTTAGCGGGACAGGCTAACTATGGCTACACCTTC.

This chain links TRBV7-6 with TRBJ1-5; 9 nucleotides match TRBD1. CDR3 length: 15 residues. Looked up from germline, CDR1 is SGHVS and CDR2 is FNYEAQ. Germline trimming cut 5 bases from V and 6 bases from J; bases unmatched to any gene: 8. CDR3 sequence: CASSLGQGFVQPQHF. In DNA, the CDR3 is TGTGCCAGCAGCCTCGGACAGGGGTTTGTTCAGCCCCAGCATTTT.

The table lists this clonotype with a few counts. The rearrangement joins TRBV6-6 to TRBJ2-3, with 7 positions matching TRBD2. J was trimmed by 8 bases and V by 2 bases; bases with no gene match: 13. Germline lookup yields CDR1 MNHNY and CDR2 SVGAGI (reference sequence). This CDR3 is built from 16 residues. In nucleotides, the CDR3 is TGTGCCAGCAGTTACCCTCAGCGGGACCTAATGATTACGCAGTATTTT. Translation gives CASSYPQRDLMITQYF.

Only a few counts were recorded for this clonotype. The chain carries TRBV12-3 or TRBV12-4 and TRBJ1-1; D is unclear. V was shortened by 0 bases and J by 5 bases, with 13 bases between the two germline ends. The CDR3 totals 15 residues. The CDR3 here is CASSLALEIRTEAFF. For the CDR3, the DNA is TGTGCCAGCAGTTTAGCGCTAGAGATTAGGACTGAAGCTTTCTTT.

V and J are TRBV5-1 and TRBJ2-3, with TRBD1 matching 9 bases. Germline assignment: CDR1 SGHRS and CDR2 YFSETQ. The CDR3 covers 18 residues. V was pared by 3 bases and J by 2 bases, with 13 bases of the junction left unmatched. DNA for the CDR3: TGCGCCAGCAGCTCAGGGACAGGGCTCTTTACAGACACAGATACGCAGTATTTT. Protein: CASSSGTGLFTDTDTQYF.

This rearrangement joins TRBV24-1 to TRBJ2-2; TRBD1 matches 10 bases. This CDR3 spans 16 amino acids. The germline CDR1 and CDR2 sequences are KGHDR and SFDVKD. Trimming took 3 bases from V and 4 from J; bases not matched to a gene: 4. Written as DNA, the CDR3 is TGTGCCACCAGTGATCCCGGGACAGGGGTCACCGGGGAGCTGTTTTTT. Protein sequence: CATSDPGTGVTGELFF.

This CDR3 is CASSLGGQVILNTEAFF. CDR3 nucleotide sequence: TGTGCCAGCAGCTTAGGAGGACAGGTGATACTGAACACTGAAGCTTTCTTT. This rearrangement joins TRBV7-2 to TRBJ1-1; 7 bases match TRBD1. Unmatched junction bases numbered 8, after V lost 1 base and J lost 0 bases. Germline loops: CDR1 SGHTA, CDR2 FQGNSA. The CDR3 contains 17 residues.